The source of this T cell receptor (beta chain) is a study of T cells expressing NK-cell markers. Per germline, CDR1 DFQATT and CDR2 SNEGSKA (reference sequence). The CDR3 is 14 amino acids. Study-level findings and limits: The HCMV specificity of the expanded NKG2C+ T cell clones stayed unresolved.

Remarks on this clonotype: Its target is unknown.

TCRdb processed the 5' RACE reads again and assigns one entry to each CDR3 protein, with no DNA. The sample data list about 390,000 distinct CDR3 sequences. The sequence came from a woman in her forties or fifties in good health. V is TRBV20-1 and J is TRBJ1-3. Sequencing was carried out using blood T cells: a sorted CD56 or NKG2C T cell subset, CD4+ or CD8+ T cells, or bulk PBMC T cells (not recorded which). CDR3 protein: CSARLAVAGNTIYF.